This TCR beta chain emerged from a study of blood T cell repertoires in COVID-19. Study summary: Italy, Spain and the United States were the sources of the convalescent and acute COVID-19 samples. The analysed material was cDNA or gDNA that came from T cells, B-cell-depleted T cells, or PBMCs.

Original processing notes: Amplification from reference gene primers served as the basis for estimated nucleated cell counts. Profiled with immunoSEQ multiplex PCR; TCRdb holds only in-frame clones, not every one. The V and J calls and clone size come from that table; D and trimming were worked out from the DNA. The table has over 150,000 clones, approximately 80% seen once; the top ten hold roughly 12%. The Seattle site enrolled patients during active infection and followed them longitudinally. J lost 0 bases, V lost 4 bases, and 7 bases had no gene match. The CDR3 length is 16 residues. Looked up from germline, CDR1 is SNHLY and CDR2 is FYNNEI.

The chain has TRBV2 and TRBJ1-1, with 8 positions matching TRBD1. Sequenced: peripheral blood. The origin of this receptor is a woman of 80 years or more with COVID-19, enrolled during active disease. CDR3 in DNA: TGTGCCAGCAGTGTGATGTGGACAGGGATGAACACTGAAGCTTTCTTT. As protein: CASSVMWTGMNTEAFF.